The source of this T cell receptor (beta chain) is a study of cytomegalovirus exposure and HLA in healthy donors (dated by TCRdb to the late 2010s). Notes on the research overall: A later analysis indicated that the roughly 120 validation repertoires were generated on the platform also employed for the approximately 700 repertoires of the first cohort. The study aimed to test whether signatures of past pathogen exposure could be identified by cataloging public T cell receptors. In addition to the first cohort of approximately 650 subjects, a separate validation cohort of 120 different subjects was used. To predict cytomegalovirus infection status, the study brought together high-throughput TCR immunosequencing, statistical association of individual TCRs with disease status, and machine learning. Points the paper makes about the study in general: Subsequent analysis determined that TCRs grouped into clusters in the first cohort also showed a tendency toward co-occurrence across the approximately 120 validation repertoires, and 85% to 95% of cluster scores exceeded 0. According to the authors, the approach could potentially be generalized to other disease states and immunological phenotypes. A few of the identified cytomegalovirus-associated TCR beta chains were confirmed in vitro to be specific for cytomegalovirus antigens. A total of 150 or so TCR beta chains were listed by the study as associated with cytomegalovirus. The classifier was reported to diagnose cytomegalovirus status with high specificity and sensitivity in both the original and validation cohorts. Across donors, most TCR sequences were observed very rarely, whereas some public TCRs were present in many individuals. A later analysis lacked HLA typing for the validation cohort, so it scored co-occurrence in that cohort across all 110 or so repertoires.

As encoded in the germline V gene, CDR1 is SGDLS while CDR2 is YYNGEE. Germline trimming amounts to 0 bases on V and 8 bases on J, with 7 as the count of junction bases outside the gene matches. Spanning cysteine to phenylalanine, the CDR3 consists of 17 amino acids. The sequence is cut down to CDR3 DNA, 51 bases in frame from base 1. This clone was seen only once. Its antigen is unknown. Per-base quality was not reported, and no clone a single base away is much larger than it. The protocol used for the library was the immunoSEQ multiplex PCR assay. In the authors' own workflow: A statistical classification framework was built for diagnosing cytomegalovirus status from the catalog of TCR beta chain sequences. The table was pulled from immuneACCESS by TCRdb, which kept in-frame rearrangements only. Such tables lose some clones; where checked, under half of the loss comes from unresolved V genes, and the rest has no known cause. The DNA gave D and trimming, while V, J and clone size come from that table. The sample table records 150,000 to 200,000 clones; over 85% of these occur just once. Clones ranked in the top ten supply 4.2% of the sample.

Donors formed part of the validation cohort, which comprised 120 subjects and was distinct from the first cohort of some 700 subjects. The sample consisted of PBMCs. This receptor was obtained from a man between 18 and 29 years old in good health and CMV-seropositive. The chain couples TRBV9 to TRBJ2-1; 14 middle bases align to TRBD2. The CDR3 corresponds to CASSVAPGTSGSHEQFF. The nucleotides are TGTGCCAGCAGCGTAGCCCCGGGGACTAGCGGGAGCCATGAGCAGTTCTTC.